This T cell receptor (beta chain) is drawn from a study of CD8 T cells in ankylosing spondylitis. General observations from the study: Disease-linked clones bore a CD8+ phenotype and were relatively rare in peripheral blood.

TCRdb re-called the 5' RACE reads with MiXCR, one entry per CDR3 protein. In the table there are some 130,000 distinct CDR3 sequences, approximately 10% of which are singletons. In regard to this clonotype: What it recognizes is unknown. A much larger clone differs by one base, so this may be a read error.

The sequence derives from a female donor with ankylosing spondylitis or in good health (not recorded which). The sample consisted of blood, either unsorted or a sorted T cell fraction (not recorded which).

CDR3 sequence (DNA): TGCAGTGCTCTTAGGACAGGTCTTTGCAATCAGCCCCAGCATTTT. Translated, it gives CSALRTGLCNQPQHF. V gene TRBV20-1 combines with J gene TRBJ1-5, with 7 bases identical to TRBD1. In germline, CDR1 is DFQATT, CDR2 SNEGSKA (reference sequence). The J segment lost 2 bases and the V segment lost 5 bases, leaving 9 bases of the junction unmatched. The CDR3 totals 15 residues.